The source of this T cell receptor beta chain is a study of early T cells in non-severe SARS-CoV-2 infection. Study in general: Sequencing input comprised bulk RNA from unsorted whole blood; chain pairing was not available.

Attached unique molecular identifiers marked individual cDNA molecules. In TCRdb, the 5' RACE reads were re-called with MiXCR into one record per CDR3 protein. This table holds fewer than 30,000 distinct CDR3 sequences, approximately 6% found once. Germline CDR1 and CDR2: MNHEY and SMNVEV (reference sequence). V lost 2 bases, J lost 7 bases, and 12 bases lay in between. This CDR3 contains 14 residues. This TCR was recovered from an adult who was a healthcare worker with PCR-confirmed SARS-CoV-2 infection or an uninfected control (not recorded which). V gene TRBV27 combines with J gene TRBJ2-1; tentatively, D is TRBD2 (6 bases). The source material was whole blood, sampled at baseline. The CDR3 region has the DNA TGTGCCAGCAGTTTACGGCGCGGAGGGAATGAGCAGTTCTTC. Amino acid sequence: CASSLRRGGNEQFF.